This T cell receptor beta chain stems from a study of cytomegalovirus exposure and HLA in healthy donors. The donors were healthy bone marrow donors. Germline V gene lookup returns CDR1 SGHVS and CDR2 FQNEAQ. This CDR3 is built from 15 residues. Unmatched junction bases numbered 10, after V lost 5 bases and J lost 8 bases. Vbeta (60) and Jbeta (13) primers were used in the PCR. Clones were read by immunoSEQ multiplex PCR, and TCRdb kept only the in-frame ones, dropping some. Here the sample spans some 120,000 clones, 79% being singletons. Sequences were obtained from PBMCs. V and J are TRBV7-8 and TRBJ2-1; 9 nucleotides agree with TRBD2. This clonotype was obtained from a man aged 25 to 40 in good health and CMV-seropositive. The CDR3 sequence: CASSLGLAGVDEQFF. CDR3 DNA sequence: TGTGCCAGCAGCCTGGGATTAGCGGGAGTTGATGAGCAGTTCTTC.